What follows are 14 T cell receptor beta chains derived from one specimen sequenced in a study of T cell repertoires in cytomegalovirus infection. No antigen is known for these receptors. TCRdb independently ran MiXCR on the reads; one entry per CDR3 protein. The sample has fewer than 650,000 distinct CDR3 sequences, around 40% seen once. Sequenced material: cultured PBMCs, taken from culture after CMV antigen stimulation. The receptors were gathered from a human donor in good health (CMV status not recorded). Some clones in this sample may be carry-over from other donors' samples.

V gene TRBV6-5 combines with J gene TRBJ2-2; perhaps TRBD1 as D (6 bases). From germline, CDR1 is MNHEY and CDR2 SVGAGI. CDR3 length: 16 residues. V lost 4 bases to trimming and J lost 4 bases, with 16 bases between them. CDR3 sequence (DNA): TGTGCCAGCAGTTTAACAGGGACGCGAGGCACCGGGGAGCTGTTTTTT. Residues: CASSLTGTRGTGELFF.

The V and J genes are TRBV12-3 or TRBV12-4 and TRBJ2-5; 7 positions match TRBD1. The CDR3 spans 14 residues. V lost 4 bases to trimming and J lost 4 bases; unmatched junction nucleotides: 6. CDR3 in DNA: TGTGCCAGCAGTTCGAATGACAGGGTAGAGACCCAGTACTTC. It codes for CASSSNDRVETQYF.

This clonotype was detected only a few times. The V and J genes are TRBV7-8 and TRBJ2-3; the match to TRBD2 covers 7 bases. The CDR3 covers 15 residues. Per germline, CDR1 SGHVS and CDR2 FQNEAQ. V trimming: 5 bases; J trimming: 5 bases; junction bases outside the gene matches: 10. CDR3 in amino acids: CASSPRFGEGDTQYF. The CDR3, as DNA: TGTGCCAGCAGCCCGCGTTTTGGGGAGGGAGATACGCAGTATTTT.

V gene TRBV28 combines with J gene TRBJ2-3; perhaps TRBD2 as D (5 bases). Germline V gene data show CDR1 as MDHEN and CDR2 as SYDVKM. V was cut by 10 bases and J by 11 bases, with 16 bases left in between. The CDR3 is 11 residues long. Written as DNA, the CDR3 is TGTGCCACCTCCCGACTAATCGAGCAGTATTTT. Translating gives CATSRLIEQYF. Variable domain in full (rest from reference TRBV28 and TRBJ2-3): DVKVTQSSRYLVKRTGEKVFLECVQDMDHENMFWYRQDPGLGLRLIYFSYDVKMKEKGDIPEGYSVSREKKERFSLILESASTNQTSMYLCATSRLIEQYFGPGTRLTVL.

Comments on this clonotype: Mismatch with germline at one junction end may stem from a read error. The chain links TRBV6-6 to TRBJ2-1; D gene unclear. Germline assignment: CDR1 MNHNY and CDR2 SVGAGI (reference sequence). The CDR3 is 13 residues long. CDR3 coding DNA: TGTGCCAGCAGTTACGACCCCTACAGTGAGCAGTTCTTC. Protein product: CASSYDPYSEQFF.

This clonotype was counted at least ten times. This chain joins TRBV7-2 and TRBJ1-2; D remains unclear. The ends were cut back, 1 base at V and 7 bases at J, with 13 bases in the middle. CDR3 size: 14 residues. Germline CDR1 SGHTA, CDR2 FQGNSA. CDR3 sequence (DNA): TGTGCCAGCAGCTTAGATGCTCCCCCCTTTGGCTACACCTTC. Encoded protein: CASSLDAPPFGYTF.

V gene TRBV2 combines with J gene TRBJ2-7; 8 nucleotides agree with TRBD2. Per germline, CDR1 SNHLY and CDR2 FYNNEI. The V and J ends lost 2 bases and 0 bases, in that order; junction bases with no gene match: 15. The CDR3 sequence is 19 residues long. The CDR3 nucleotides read TGTGCCAGCAGTGAACGCGGTTACCTAGCGGGTCGGTCCTCCTACGAGCAGTACTTC. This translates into CASSERGYLAGRSSYEQYF.

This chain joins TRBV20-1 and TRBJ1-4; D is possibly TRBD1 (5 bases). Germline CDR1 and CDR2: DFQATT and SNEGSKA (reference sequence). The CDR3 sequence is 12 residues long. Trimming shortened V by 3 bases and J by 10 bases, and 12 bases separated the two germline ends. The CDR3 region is CSARGLGGKLFF. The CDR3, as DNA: TGCAGTGCTAGGGGACTTGGGGGAAAACTGTTTTTT.

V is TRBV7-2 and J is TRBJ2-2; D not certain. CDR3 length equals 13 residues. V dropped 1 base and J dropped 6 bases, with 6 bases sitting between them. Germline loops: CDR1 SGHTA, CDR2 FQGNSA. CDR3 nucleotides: TGTGCCAGCAGCTTAGGGCTGTCCGGGGAGCTGTTTTTT. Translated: CASSLGLSGELFF.

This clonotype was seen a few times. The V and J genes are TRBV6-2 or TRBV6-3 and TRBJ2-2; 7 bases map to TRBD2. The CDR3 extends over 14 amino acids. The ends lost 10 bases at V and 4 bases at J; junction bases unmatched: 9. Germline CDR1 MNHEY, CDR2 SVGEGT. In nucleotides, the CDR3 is TGTGCCACCAGGAGCCGGGGGGTCACCGGGGAGCTGTTTTTT. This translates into CATRSRGVTGELFF.

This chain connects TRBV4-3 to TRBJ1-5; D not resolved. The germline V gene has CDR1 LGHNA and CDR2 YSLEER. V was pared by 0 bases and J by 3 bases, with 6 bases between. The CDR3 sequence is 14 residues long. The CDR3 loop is CASSQDTFNQPQHF. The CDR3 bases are TGCGCCAGCAGCCAAGATACCTTCAATCAGCCCCAGCATTTT.

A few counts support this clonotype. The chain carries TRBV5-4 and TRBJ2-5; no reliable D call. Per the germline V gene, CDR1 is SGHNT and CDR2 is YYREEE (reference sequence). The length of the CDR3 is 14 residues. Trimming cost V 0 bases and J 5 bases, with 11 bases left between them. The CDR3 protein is CASSLEAPGETQYF. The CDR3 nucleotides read TGTGCCAGCAGCTTGGAGGCCCCCGGCGAGACCCAGTACTTC.

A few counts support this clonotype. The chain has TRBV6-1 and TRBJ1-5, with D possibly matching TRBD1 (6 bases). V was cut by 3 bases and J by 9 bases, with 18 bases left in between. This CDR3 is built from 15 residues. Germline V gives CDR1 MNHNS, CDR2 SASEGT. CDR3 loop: CASSEEGTPGRPQHF. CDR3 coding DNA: TGTGCCAGCAGTGAGGAGGGGACACCTGGCCGGCCCCAGCATTTT.

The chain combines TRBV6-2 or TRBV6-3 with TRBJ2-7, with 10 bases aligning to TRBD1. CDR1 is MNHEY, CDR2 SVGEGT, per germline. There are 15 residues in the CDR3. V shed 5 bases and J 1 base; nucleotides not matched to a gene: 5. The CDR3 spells CASSTPGQGSYEQYF. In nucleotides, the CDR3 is TGTGCCAGCAGTACCCCGGGACAGGGGTCCTACGAGCAGTACTTC.